This TCR beta chain was recorded in a study of blood T cell repertoires in COVID-19. Study as a whole: The United States, Italy and Spain supplied acute and convalescent COVID-19 samples. The cDNA or gDNA used as material had been derived from T cells, B-cell-depleted T cells, or PBMCs.

This clone was picked up a small number of times. Germline values: CDR1 MRHNA, CDR2 SNTAGT. The trim removed 10 bases at V and 5 bases at J, leaving 9 bases unmatched. The CDR3 is 13 amino acids. Original analysis: Nucleated cell counts were estimated from reference gene primer amplification. The protocol was immunoSEQ multiplex PCR, while the TCRdb copy is restricted to in-frame clones and leaves out a portion. V and J calls and clone size are as listed in that table; D and trimming were resolved from the DNA. The sample holds 150,000 to 200,000 clones, 90% seen once. V gene TRBV6-4 combines with J gene TRBJ1-1; TRBD1 matches at 8 bases. The source of this sequence is a man aged 55 to 69 with active or convalescent COVID-19. Material: peripheral blood. CDR3 coding DNA: TGTGCCATTCGAACGACAGGGGAAACTGAAGCTTTCTTT. This codes for CAIRTTGETEAFF.